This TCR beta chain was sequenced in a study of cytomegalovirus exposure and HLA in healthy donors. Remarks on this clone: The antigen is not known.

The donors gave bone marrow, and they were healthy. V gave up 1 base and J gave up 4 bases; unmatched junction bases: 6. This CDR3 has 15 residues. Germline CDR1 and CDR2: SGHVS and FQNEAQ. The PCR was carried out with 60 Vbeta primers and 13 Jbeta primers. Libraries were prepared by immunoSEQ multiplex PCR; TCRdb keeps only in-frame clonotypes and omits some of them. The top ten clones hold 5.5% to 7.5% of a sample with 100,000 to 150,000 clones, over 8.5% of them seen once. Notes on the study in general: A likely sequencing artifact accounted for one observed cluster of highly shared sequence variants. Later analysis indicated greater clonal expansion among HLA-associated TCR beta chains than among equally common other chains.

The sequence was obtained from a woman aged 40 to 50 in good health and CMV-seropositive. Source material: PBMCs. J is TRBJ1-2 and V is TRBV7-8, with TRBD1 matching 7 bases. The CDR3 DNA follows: TGTGCCAGCAGCTTAGGAGGGACAGCAAGCTATGGCTACACCTTC. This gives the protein CASSLGGTASYGYTF.